This paragraph covers one T cell receptor (beta chain) sequence. Its specificity is unknown. PCR or immunohistochemistry showed mismatch repair deficiency in every enrolled patient. The data were taken from a study of PD-1 blockade in mismatch repair-deficient tumors. Overall study context: Patients had 12 mismatch repair-deficient cancer types, all previously treated and progressing. Regarding the study as a whole: Rapid post-treatment expansion, then contraction, generally preceding radiologic response, marked tumor-resident clones.

The repertoire was sequenced with immunoSEQ multiplex PCR; TCRdb's copy has only in-frame clones and lacks some. Here the sample spans tens of thousands of clones, 65% to 85% being singletons. The V segment lost 5 bases and the J segment 4 bases; nucleotides outside the gene matches: 8. This CDR3 is built from 15 residues. CDR1 is SGHAT and CDR2 is FQDESV in the germline V gene (reference sequence). The V gene is TRBV11-1, the J gene TRBJ2-7; 10 bases are a match to TRBD1. The sample consisted of peripheral blood, taken 12 weeks after starting pembrolizumab. This sequence was found in an adult with mismatch repair-deficient cancer. CDR3 nucleotides: TGTGCCAGCAGCCCCCTCGACAGGGGGCTGTACGAGCAGTACTTC. Its translation: CASSPLDRGLYEQYF.